Each of the 24 T cell receptor beta chains below was sequenced from the same sample in a study of spatial heterogeneity in lung cancer. The sample's time point: sample taken at primary tumor resection. TCRdb reanalysed the 5' RACE reads using MiXCR and keeps one entry per CDR3 protein. The sample records more than 60,000 distinct CDR3 sequences, about 6.6% being singletons. Material: PBMCs, obtained at surgery. All receptors come from a female donor with early-stage non-small cell lung cancer.

This clonotype was detected only a few times. This chain connects TRBV12-3 or TRBV12-4 to TRBJ2-2; D possibly matches TRBD1 or TRBD2 (5 bases each). The CDR3 is made up of 14 amino acids. The ends were cut back, 3 bases at V and 4 bases at J, with 9 bases in the middle. The CDR3 nucleotides read TGTGCCAGCAGTTTTGGGGACCCCACCGGGGAGCTGTTTTTT. Encoded protein: CASSFGDPTGELFF.

The table lists this clonotype with many counts. This chain uses TRBV9 with TRBJ1-1, with TRBD1 as a possible D gene (5 bases). Looked up from germline, CDR1 is SGDLS and CDR2 is YYNGEE. The germline V and J ends were trimmed by 4 bases and 3 bases, with 7 bases remaining between them. The CDR3 totals 12 residues. The CDR3 loop is CASSRGHTEAFF. As DNA, the CDR3 is TGTGCCAGCAGCAGGGGCCACACTGAAGCTTTCTTT.

The V and J genes are TRBV10-3 and TRBJ2-3, with D perhaps matching TRBD1 (6 bases). The CDR3 has 15 residues. Germline V gene sequence: CDR1 ENHRY, CDR2 SYGVKD. V dropped 3 bases and J dropped 0 bases, with 10 bases sitting between them. CDR3 loop: CAISDSTGSTDTQYF. DNA of the CDR3: TGTGCCATCAGTGATTCAACAGGGAGCACAGATACGCAGTATTTT.

This clonotype was observed many times. The J gene is TRBJ1-2, the V gene TRBV28; D is unclear. The V end lost 2 bases, the J end lost 5 bases, and 9 bases lay between the germline ends. This CDR3 region has 13 residues. Looked up from germline, CDR1 is MDHEN and CDR2 is SYDVKM. The CDR3 DNA follows: TGTGCCAGCAGTTTAACCGATAATTATGGCTACACCTTC. Its translation is CASSLTDNYGYTF.

This clonotype was found a few times. The CDR3 DNA is TGTGCTAGTGGTTTGGTAGAACAGGGACGACTCGAGCAGTACTTC. This translates into CASGLVEQGRLEQYF. V gene TRBV12-5 combines with J gene TRBJ2-7; possibly TRBD1 for D (6 bases). Germline lookup yields CDR1 LGHNT and CDR2 FRNRAP. The V end lost 0 bases, the J end lost 6 bases, and 15 bases lay between the germline ends. The CDR3 covers 15 residues.

This clonotype was detected ten times or more. CDR3 sequence (DNA): TGTGCCAGCAGACCCCCGGGAGCTCCAGAGACCCAGTACTTC. As protein: CASRPPGAPETQYF. This chain uses TRBV6-5 with TRBJ2-5; TRBD2 is a possible D gene (6 bases). This CDR3 has 14 residues. The V gene lost 6 bases and the J gene lost 4 bases, with 15 bases spanning the gap. Germline V gene data show CDR1 as MNHEY and CDR2 as SVGAGI.

There are many counts of this clonotype. The chain is built from TRBV6-6 and TRBJ1-5; weak D call: TRBD1 (5 bases). Germline CDR1 is MNHNY and CDR2 is SVGAGI (reference sequence). CDR3 length equals 14 residues. The V end was cut by 0 bases, the J end by 11 bases, with 14 bases between. The CDR3 sequence: CASSYSDARGSQHF. The CDR3 nucleotides are TGTGCCAGCAGTTACTCGGACGCCCGGGGGTCCCAGCATTTT.

In its sample, this clonotype was seen many times. The CDR3 nucleotides are TGTGCCAGCAGTCCGGGACTAGCGGTTCTCTACGAGCAGTACTTC. Translation: CASSPGLAVLYEQYF. The chain combines TRBV12-3 or TRBV12-4 with TRBJ2-7, with 11 bases lining up with TRBD2. The length of the CDR3 is 15 residues. Trimming at V came to 5 bases and at J to 3 bases, leaving 6 bases not matched to a gene.

In its sample, this clonotype was seen many times. The chain uses TRBV5-1 and TRBJ2-1; no definite D call. The CDR3 sequence is 14 residues long. The V end was cut by 0 bases, the J end by 4 bases, with 8 bases between. Germline CDR1 reads SGHRS; CDR2 reads YFSETQ. The CDR3 DNA sequence: TGCGCCAGCAGCTTGGACAGCTCATACAATGAGCAGTTCTTC. Protein sequence: CASSLDSSYNEQFF.

This clonotype was detected a few times. The CDR3 here is CSALGQSNQPQHF. CDR3 coding DNA: TGCAGTGCGCTCGGACAGTCCAATCAGCCCCAGCATTTT. The chain employs TRBV20-1 and TRBJ1-5; D is perhaps TRBD1 (6 bases). CDR3 length: 13 residues. V was shortened by 6 bases and J by 3 bases, with 12 bases between the two germline ends. The V gene's germline CDR1 is DFQATT and CDR2 SNEGSKA (reference sequence).

The chain joins TRBV11-2 to TRBJ2-5; a possible D gene is TRBD2 (5 bases). This CDR3 has 14 residues. Per the germline V gene, CDR1 is SGHAT and CDR2 is FQNNGV. The V and J ends lost 3 bases and 5 bases respectively, with 13 bases between them. This CDR3 is CASSFGRPGETQYF. CDR3 DNA: TGTGCCAGCAGCTTTGGAAGGCCGGGGGAGACCCAGTACTTC.

This clonotype occurred a few times. The CDR3 nucleotides read TGTGCCAGCGGAACGCAAGAGACCCAGTACTTC. It translates to CASGTQETQYF. The V gene is TRBV2, the J gene TRBJ2-5; D remains unclear. V lost 8 bases and J lost 2, with 6 bases in between. Germline V gene lookup returns CDR1 SNHLY and CDR2 FYNNEI. The CDR3 is 11 amino acids.

This clonotype has a handful of counts. The J gene is TRBJ1-2, the V gene TRBV12-3 or TRBV12-4, with D tentatively TRBD1 (5 bases). V was shortened by 5 bases and J by 10 bases, with 20 bases between the two germline ends. CDR3 length: 14 amino acids. The CDR3 DNA is TGTGCCAGCAGTCCCTTTAGGGGTAGAGGTGACTACACCTTC. Amino acid sequence: CASSPFRGRGDYTF.

This clonotype was observed at least ten times. The chain has TRBV28 and TRBJ2-7, with TRBD1 identical over 7 bases. Unmatched junction bases numbered 4, after V lost 11 bases and J lost 3 bases. Germline lookup yields CDR1 MDHEN and CDR2 SYDVKM. This CDR3 contains 11 residues. CDR3 loop: CAFDRDYEQYF. The DNA of the CDR3 is TGTGCCTTCGACAGGGACTACGAGCAGTACTTC.

This sequence joins TRBV20-1 and TRBJ2-7; perhaps TRBD1 as D (5 bases). V was clipped by 0 bases and J by 7 bases, with 7 bases between them. CDR1 is DFQATT and CDR2 is SNEGSKA in the germline V gene (reference sequence). This CDR3 spans 11 amino acids. The CDR3 DNA follows: TGCAGTGCTAGAGAGAAGGGGGAGCAGTACTTC. Translating it yields CSAREKGEQYF.

This clonotype was counted at least ten times. The genes are TRBV29-1 and TRBJ2-3; D is unresolved. The CDR3 is 12 residues long. Germline CDR1 is SQVTM and CDR2 is ANQGSEA. Trimming took 8 bases from V and 5 from J, leaving 14 bases between them. CDR3 in DNA: TGCAGCCTTCTAGTGCAACAAGATACGCAGTATTTT. This gives the protein CSLLVQQDTQYF.

This clonotype was seen many times. The CDR3 region has the DNA TGTGCCAGCAGCCCCGTCCCCACGGTACTTAGGTCACCCCTCCACTTT. Its translation: CASSPVPTVLRSPLHF. The chain has TRBV6-5 and TRBJ1-6; D remains unclear. CDR1 and CDR2 from the germline V gene are MNHEY and SVGAGI. With 6 bases removed from V and 10 bases from J, the gap between germline ends came to 22 bases. CDR3 length: 16 residues.

Details on this clonotype: Just one base apart from a much larger clone, this may be a read error. The chain employs TRBV28 and TRBJ1-3, with a possible D match to TRBD1 (6 bases). The CDR3 contains 13 residues. Germline lookup yields CDR1 MDHEN and CDR2 SYDVKM. CDR3: CASSFRGGNTINF. The CDR3 bases are TGTGCCAGCAGTTTCAGGGGCGGAAACACCATAAATTTT.

This clonotype appeared many times. The rearrangement joins TRBV6-5 to TRBJ1-5; D ambiguous. Trimming removed 6 bases from V and 3 bases from J, with 9 bases in between. Per the germline V gene, CDR1 is MNHEY and CDR2 is SVGAGI. This CDR3 spans 13 amino acids. The chain's CDR3 is CASRASFNQPQHF. DNA of the CDR3: TGTGCCAGCAGGGCAAGTTTCAATCAGCCCCAGCATTTT.

The genes are TRBV11-3 and TRBJ2-1, with TRBD1 matching over 11 bases. The V and J ends lost 2 bases and 7 bases, in that order; junction bases with no gene match: 7. Per germline, CDR1 SGHNT and CDR2 YENEEA. This CDR3 contains 16 residues. This CDR3 reads CASSLPGQGARNEQFF. CDR3 sequence (DNA): TGTGCCAGCAGCTTACCCGGACAGGGGGCGCGGAATGAGCAGTTCTTC.

V gene TRBV28 combines with J gene TRBJ1-3, with D uncertain. V lost 2 bases and J 4 bases, leaving 9 bases between the germline ends. The V gene's germline CDR1 is MDHEN and CDR2 SYDVKM. CDR3 length equals 14 residues. The CDR3, as DNA: TGTGCCAGCAGTTTAGTCGGGCCGGGAAACACCATATATTTT. Amino acids: CASSLVGPGNTIYF.

This clonotype came up a few times. This sequence joins TRBV28 and TRBJ2-5, with D possibly TRBD2 on 6 matching bases. The CDR3 has 14 amino acids. Trimming took 1 base from V and 4 from J, leaving 10 bases between them. Per the germline V gene, CDR1 is MDHEN and CDR2 is SYDVKM. CDR3 amino acids: CASSLSGAPETQYF. The CDR3 coding sequence is TGTGCCAGCAGTTTATCGGGAGCTCCAGAGACCCAGTACTTC.

This chain connects TRBV2 to TRBJ1-3; D ambiguous. This CDR3 spans 14 amino acids. In germline, CDR1 is SNHLY, CDR2 FYNNEI. The V and J ends lost 0 bases and 0 bases respectively, with 3 bases between them. The CDR3 nucleotides are TGTGCCAGCAGTGAAGCCCTCTCTGGAAACACCATATATTTT. This gives the protein CASSEALSGNTIYF.

This clonotype has ten or more counts. The chain recombines TRBV6-5 with TRBJ2-5; TRBD1 agrees at 9 bases. The CDR3 is made up of 15 amino acids. Trimming removed 4 bases from V and 5 bases from J; junction bases left unmatched: 8. CDR1 is MNHEY and CDR2 is SVGAGI in the germline V gene. CDR3 sequence (DNA): TGTGCCAGCAGTTTACCCGGGACAGGGACGGAGACCCAGTACTTC. Translated: CASSLPGTGTETQYF.